Following are 22 T cell receptor beta chains from one sample sequenced in a study of cytomegalovirus exposure and HLA in healthy donors. Clones were read by immunoSEQ multiplex PCR, and TCRdb kept only the in-frame ones, dropping some. In the table there are roughly 250,000 clones, 90% of which are singletons. The sample taken for sequencing was PBMCs. The receptors come from a woman under 30 in good health and CMV-seronegative.

V gene TRBV27 combines with J gene TRBJ2-2, with TRBD1 identical over 12 bases. The ends lost 7 bases at V and 7 bases at J; junction bases unmatched: 7. Germline V gene lookup returns CDR1 MNHEY and CDR2 SMNVEV (reference sequence). The length of the CDR3 is 15 residues. DNA of the CDR3: TGTGCCAGCATGCCGGGACAGGGGGCGGGCGGGGAGCTGTTTTTT. It is translated as CASMPGQGAGGELFF.

CDR3 DNA sequence: TGCGCCAGCAGCGAAGGACTAGCGGGGGGATACGAGCAGTACGTC. This sequence encodes CASSEGLAGGYEQYV. The V and J genes are TRBV5-1 and TRBJ2-7, with 14 nucleotides matching TRBD2. This CDR3 region has 15 residues. Germline lookup yields CDR1 SGHRS and CDR2 YFSETQ. Germline trimming cut 4 bases from V and 4 bases from J; bases unmatched to any gene: 4.

V and J are TRBV27 and TRBJ2-3; the D gene is possibly TRBD1 (5 bases). Trimming took off 4 bases at V and 6 bases at J, with 20 bases between the two ends. The CDR3 is 16 amino acids. Germline V gene lookup returns CDR1 MNHEY and CDR2 SMNVEV (reference sequence). The DNA of the CDR3 is TGTGCCAGCAGTTCGGCAGGGTCTCGTGTAACGGATACGCAGTATTTT. Protein product: CASSSAGSRVTDTQYF.

The rearrangement uses TRBV6-1 and TRBJ1-1; 7 bases line up with TRBD1. The CDR3 totals 15 residues. Trimming at V came to 10 bases and at J to 0 bases, leaving 11 bases not matched to a gene. Germline V lookup: CDR1 MNHNS, CDR2 SASEGT. The DNA of the CDR3 is TGTGCCATCTATGACAGGGACCGTTTGAACACTGAAGCTTTCTTT. Protein product: CAIYDRDRLNTEAFF.

The gene calls are TRBV6-5 and TRBJ1-6, with D perhaps TRBD1 (6 bases). Looked up from germline, CDR1 is MNHEY and CDR2 is SVGAGI. The CDR3 extends over 15 amino acids. V shed 0 bases and J shed 7 bases, with 10 bases lying between them. CDR3 DNA sequence: TGTGCCAGCAGTTACTCGGGGGCCAGGAATTCACCCCTCCACTTT. It is translated as CASSYSGARNSPLHF.

This clone is a singleton in its sample. This chain connects TRBV5-1 to TRBJ2-2, with 9 positions matching TRBD1. The CDR3 is 19 amino acids. V lost 4 bases, J lost 7 bases, and 20 bases stayed unmatched. Looked up from germline, CDR1 is SGHRS and CDR2 is YFSETQ. The CDR3 bases are TGCGCCAGCAGCCTAATGGCCACCGGGACAGGGAGCGGCAACGGGGAGCTGTTTTTT. This translates into CASSLMATGTGSGNGELFF.

This chain uses TRBV5-1 with TRBJ2-5; 7 positions match TRBD2. Germline V CDR1 and CDR2: SGHRS, YFSETQ. V was pared by 5 bases and J by 5 bases, with 12 bases of the junction left unmatched. The CDR3 length is 15 residues. In nucleotides, the CDR3 is TGCGCCAGCAGGGGGGGGAGCGTAGGTACGGAGACCCAGTACTTC. Its protein product is CASRGGSVGTETQYF.

The V and J genes are TRBV7-3 and TRBJ2-5; D possibly corresponds to TRBD2 (5 bases). The CDR3 runs to 15 residues. Germline CDR1 and CDR2: SGHTA and FQGTGA. V lost 1 base, J lost 0 bases, and 9 bases lay in between. CDR3 sequence (DNA): TGTGCCAGCAGCTTAAGTGGCGGGTACCAAGAGACCCAGTACTTC. This gives the protein CASSLSGGYQETQYF.

The CDR3 DNA is TGTGCCAGCAGCTTTGACAGCAACTATGGCTACACCTTC. Amino acid sequence: CASSFDSNYGYTF. This chain connects TRBV7-2 to TRBJ1-2; D is perhaps TRBD1 (5 bases). The CDR3 contains 13 residues. The germline CDR1 and CDR2 sequences are SGHTA and FQGNSA. Trimming removed 3 bases from V and 2 bases from J, with 7 bases in between.

The rearrangement uses TRBV4-1 and TRBJ1-2; D call uncertain. This CDR3 has 15 amino acids. The germline V gene has CDR1 MGHRA and CDR2 YSYEKL. Trimming left V 0 bases short and J 1 base short, with 9 bases between. CDR3 sequence reads: CASSQDPGINYGYTF. The CDR3 DNA follows: TGCGCCAGCAGCCAAGATCCGGGGATTAACTATGGCTACACCTTC.

The CDR3 sequence is CASSLQLRYYEQYF. CDR3 nucleotide sequence: TGTGCCAGCAGCTTGCAACTGCGGTATTACGAGCAGTACTTC. The chain links TRBV5-6 to TRBJ2-7; D remains ambiguous. The ends were cut back, 1 base at V and 4 bases at J, with 12 bases in the middle. This CDR3 is 14 amino acids long. CDR1 and CDR2 (germline): SGHDT, YYEEEE.

The chain carries TRBV6-5 and TRBJ1-5; no clear D gene. The CDR3 loop spans 15 amino acids. CDR1 is MNHEY, CDR2 SVGAGI, per germline. V lost 6 bases to trimming and J lost 0 bases, with 12 bases between them. As DNA, the CDR3 is TGTGCCAGCAGCAAAAGTACTTATAGCAATCAGCCCCAGCATTTT. It specifies CASSKSTYSNQPQHF.

A single count supports this clone. V gene TRBV7-9 combines with J gene TRBJ1-6; tentative D call: TRBD1 (5 bases). Trimming removed 2 bases from V and 6 bases from J, with 14 bases in between. The CDR3 consists of 16 residues. Looked up from germline, CDR1 is SEHNR and CDR2 is FQNEAQ (reference sequence). The CDR3 is CASSLSGSGTNSPLHF. CDR3 DNA: TGTGCCAGCAGCTTATCCGGGAGCGGGACTAATTCACCCCTCCACTTT.

The chain combines TRBV15 with TRBJ1-1, with unresolved D. Germline CDR1 is LNHNV and CDR2 is YYDKDF (reference sequence). This CDR3 is 14 amino acids long. V was pared by 1 base and J by 7 bases, with 13 bases between. The CDR3 loop is CATSRGRASLEAFF. The CDR3 DNA is TGTGCCACCAGCAGAGGTCGGGCTAGCCTTGAAGCTTTCTTT.

The chain employs TRBV12-5 and TRBJ1-2; a possible D gene is TRBD1 (6 bases). The CDR3 is 11 residues long. With 3 bases removed from V and 10 bases from J, the gap between germline ends came to 9 bases. The V gene's germline CDR1 is LGHNT and CDR2 FRNRAP. Here the CDR3 reads CASGFNRDYTF. The CDR3 DNA reads TGTGCTAGTGGTTTTAACAGGGACTACACCTTC.

The rearrangement uses TRBV28 and TRBJ2-3; TRBD1 is a possible D gene (6 bases). Germline assignment: CDR1 MDHEN and CDR2 SYDVKM. The CDR3 has 20 amino acids. V lost 3 bases and J lost 2, with 27 bases in between. The CDR3 spells CASSFPGQHVTLSYTDTQYF. Here the CDR3 DNA reads TGTGCCAGCAGTTTCCCCGGACAGCACGTCACTCTATCTTACACAGATACGCAGTATTTT.

The chain has TRBV6-5 and TRBJ2-4; TRBD2 matches 8 bases. Germline V gene sequence: CDR1 MNHEY, CDR2 SVGAGI. With 2 bases clipped from V and 6 bases from J, the junction kept 6 bases outside the gene matches. The CDR3 extends over 15 amino acids. CDR3 DNA: TGTGCCAGCAGTTACGGGAGAAGCGGGGGAAACATTCAGTACTTC. Its protein is CASSYGRSGGNIQYF.

This clone was seen just once. CDR3 nucleotide sequence: TGTGCCAGCAGTTTAGGGGGGGCGAGTGGCTATGGCTACACCTTC. It translates to CASSLGGASGYGYTF. The rearrangement uses TRBV28 and TRBJ1-2; D is possibly TRBD1 (6 bases). The length of the CDR3 is 15 residues. Looked up from germline, CDR1 is MDHEN and CDR2 is SYDVKM. V was trimmed by 2 bases and J by 4 bases, leaving 14 bases between them.

The chain links TRBV6-1 to TRBJ2-1, with D tentatively TRBD2 (5 bases). The CDR3 runs 14 residues. V lost 8 bases to trimming and J lost 6 bases, with 17 bases between them. Looked up from germline, CDR1 is MNHNS and CDR2 is SASEGT. The CDR3 DNA reads as TGTGCCAGCCGGCCGGGAATTCGGGGCAATGAGCAGTTCTTC. Translation gives CASRPGIRGNEQFF.

V is TRBV7-9 and J is TRBJ2-7; D might be TRBD1 (7 bases). Germline V CDR1 and CDR2: SEHNR, FQNEAQ (reference sequence). V lost 5 bases to trimming and J lost 6 bases, with 23 bases between them. There are 16 residues in the CDR3. DNA of the CDR3: TGTGCCAGCAGCCCCCCACAGGGGCCTCTGGGGGGCGAGCAGTACTTC. Translating it yields CASSPPQGPLGGEQYF.

This CDR3 is CASSGGQGRNQPQHF. DNA of the CDR3: TGTGCCAGCAGTGGCGGACAGGGCCGGAATCAGCCCCAGCATTTT. The genes are TRBV6-5 and TRBJ1-5; 8 nucleotides agree with TRBD1. The V gene's germline CDR1 is MNHEY and CDR2 SVGAGI. This CDR3 comprises 15 residues. The ends lost 5 bases at V and 4 bases at J; junction bases unmatched: 7.

This chain uses TRBV7-2 with TRBJ2-5; no firm D call. Trimming took 7 bases from V and 5 from J, leaving 17 bases between them. Germline CDR1 is SGHTA and CDR2 is FQGNSA. The CDR3 length is 14 residues. The CDR3 sequence: CASTPQLTLETQYF. The DNA for the CDR3 is TGTGCCAGCACCCCGCAACTAACCCTGGAGACCCAGTACTTC.